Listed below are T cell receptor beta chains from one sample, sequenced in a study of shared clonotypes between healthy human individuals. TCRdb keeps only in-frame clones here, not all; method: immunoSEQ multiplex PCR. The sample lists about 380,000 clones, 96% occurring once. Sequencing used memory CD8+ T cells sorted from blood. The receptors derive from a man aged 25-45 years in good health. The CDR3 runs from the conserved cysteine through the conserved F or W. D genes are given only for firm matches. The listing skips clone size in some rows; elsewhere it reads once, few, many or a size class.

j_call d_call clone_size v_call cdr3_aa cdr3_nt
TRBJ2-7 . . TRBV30 CAWAATSEQYF TGTGCCTGGGCCGCCACGAGCGAGCAGTACTTC
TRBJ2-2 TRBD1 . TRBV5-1 CASSIQGAVGGELFF TGCGCCAGCAGCATACAGGGGGCGGTCGGTGGGGAGCTGTTTTTT
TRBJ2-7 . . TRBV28 CASSSPGWGGRGEQYF TGTGCCAGCAGTTCACCTGGATGGGGCGGTAGGGGAGAGCAGTACTTC
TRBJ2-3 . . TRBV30 CAWSVQLLTDTQYF TGTGCCTGGAGTGTACAGCTCCTCACAGATACGCAGTATTTT
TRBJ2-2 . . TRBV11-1 CASSFDQGTGELFF TGTGCCAGCAGCTTCGATCAGGGGACCGGGGAGCTGTTTTTT
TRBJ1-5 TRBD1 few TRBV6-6 CASSYLWTGGNQPQHF TGTGCCAGCAGTTACCTATGGACAGGGGGCAATCAGCCCCAGCATTTT
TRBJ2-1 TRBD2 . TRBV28 CASSAGRHEQFF TGTGCCAGCAGTGCCGGGAGGCACGAGCAGTTCTTC
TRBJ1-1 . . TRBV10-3 CAISDRDDTEAFF TGTGCCATCAGTGACAGGGACGACACTGAAGCTTTCTTT
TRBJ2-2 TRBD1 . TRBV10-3 CAISEPGQGRTGELFF TGTGCCATCTCTGAGCCGGGACAGGGGAGGACCGGGGAGCTGTTTTTT
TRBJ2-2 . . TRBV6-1 CASRGGLGLAGELFF TGTGCCAGCAGAGGTGGCCTAGGTCTGGCCGGGGAGCTGTTTTTT
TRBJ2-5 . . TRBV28 CASSLAGAQETQYF TGTGCCAGCAGTTTAGCGGGGGCACAAGAGACCCAGTACTTC
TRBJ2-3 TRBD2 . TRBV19 CASSMLTSGRVADTQYF TGTGCCAGTAGTATGCTGACTAGCGGGAGAGTAGCAGATACGCAGTATTTT
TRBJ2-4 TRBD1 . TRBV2 CAGKGQGLGNIQYF TGTGCCGGAAAGGGACAGGGGCTGGGAAACATTCAGTACTTC
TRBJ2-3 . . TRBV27 CASSTYVGGDTQYF TGTGCCAGCAGTACTTATGTGGGAGGAGATACGCAGTATTTT
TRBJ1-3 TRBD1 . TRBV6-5 CASSYSGTDGNTIYF TGTGCCAGCAGTTACTCCGGGACAGATGGAAACACCATATATTTT